This T cell receptor (beta chain) is drawn from a study of control samples from healthy donors and cancer patients. Produced via immunoSEQ multiplex PCR; TCRdb's table is partial and in-frame only. Of 100,000 to 150,000 clones listed, about 90% were seen once; the top ten hold around 2%. The germline V gene has CDR1 SGHTA and CDR2 FQGNSA. CDR3 length: 13 residues. With V trimmed by 5 bases and J by 3 bases, 2 bases remained unmatched. This clone was recorded only once. The chain links TRBV7-2 to TRBJ1-2; 8 bases are a match to TRBD1. This sequence was found in a man between 18 and 29 years old in good health. The sample was blood. CDR3 DNA: TGTGCCAGCAGCCCGGACAGGGACTATGGCTACACCTTC. Its translation: CASSPDRDYGYTF.